What follows are 8 T cell receptor beta chains derived from one specimen sequenced in a study of low-dose radiotherapy and immunotherapy resistance in tumors. First-strand cDNA relied on TRAV- and TRBV-specific primers spanning alpha and beta chains. The TCRs were subjected to amplification over roughly 18 PCR cycles employing a constant-region primer in conjunction with a V-primer adapter. TCRdb reprocessed the reads via MiXCR and lists one record per CDR3 protein. The table lists 15,000 or so distinct CDR3 sequences, roughly 52% of them singletons. These receptors originate from a human donor with advanced metastatic prostate, ovarian, gallbladder or colorectal cancer (not recorded which). This table probably holds off-target reads from a library built for another chain.

This clonotype was recorded a few times. V is TRBV11-1 and J is TRBJ2-7, with 8 bases that match TRBD2. There are 13 residues in the CDR3. Germline CDR1 is SGHAT and CDR2 is FQDESV (reference sequence). V shed 7 bases, J shed 2 bases, and the junction held 4 bases outside the gene matches. DNA of the CDR3: TGTGCCAGCACCCAGCGGGGGACCTACGAGCAGTACTTC. It encodes CASTQRGTYEQYF.

J is TRBJ2-5 and V is TRBV27, with D perhaps given as TRBD1 or TRBD2 (6 bases each). Germline loops: CDR1 MNHEY, CDR2 SMNVEV (reference sequence). CDR3 length: 16 residues. Trimming shortened V by 4 bases and J by 4 bases, and 19 bases separated the two germline ends. The CDR3 coding sequence is TGTGCCAGCAGTTGGGGGAGTAGCGGAGGGGGAGAGACCCAGTACTTC. Protein: CASSWGSSGGGETQYF.

The gene calls are TRBV20-1 and TRBJ2-7, with 8 positions matching TRBD1. The trim removed 6 bases at V and 6 bases at J, leaving 10 bases unmatched. Germline lookup yields CDR1 DFQATT and CDR2 SNEGSKA (reference sequence). The CDR3 consists of 13 residues. In DNA form, the CDR3 reads TGCAGTGCCAAACCGGGACAGGATATCGAGCAGTACTTC. It yields the protein CSAKPGQDIEQYF.

The chain has TRBV19 and TRBJ2-2; weak D call: TRBD2 (5 bases). CDR3 length: 12 amino acids. Trimming took 5 bases from V and 5 from J, leaving 6 bases between them. Germline V lookup: CDR1 LNHDA, CDR2 SQIVND (reference sequence). Here the CDR3 reads CASSRGTGELFF. CDR3 nucleotides: TGTGCCAGTAGTCGGGGTACCGGGGAGCTGTTTTTT. The full variable domain, rest sourced from reference TRBV19 and TRBJ2-2, is DGGITQSPKYLFRKEGQNVTLSCEQNLNHDAMYWYRQDPGQGLRLIYYSQIVNDFQKGDIAEGYSVSREKKESFPLTVTSAQKNPTAFYLCASSRGTGELFFGEGSRLTVL.

The rearrangement joins TRBV3-1 to TRBJ2-2; no clear D. Trimming stripped 4 bases from V and 5 bases from J, with 5 bases between. Germline-derived CDR1 and CDR2 are LGHDT and YNNKEL (reference sequence). The CDR3 is made up of 12 amino acids. Here the CDR3 reads CASSRSTGELFF. For the CDR3, the DNA is TGTGCCAGCAGCCGATCTACCGGGGAGCTGTTTTTT.

V usage is TRBV20-1 and J usage is TRBJ2-4, with 16 bases fitting TRBD2. Germline CDR1 DFQATT, CDR2 SNEGSKA (reference sequence). The CDR3 loop spans 13 amino acids. CDR3 sequence (DNA): TGCAGAGGGACTAGCGGGAGGGAGGACATTCAGTACTTC. It translates to CRGTSGREDIQYF.

This clonotype was recorded a few times. V is TRBV28 and J is TRBJ2-5, with D perhaps TRBD1 (6 bases). The V end was cut by 6 bases, the J end by 5 bases, with 16 bases between. This CDR3 is built from 14 residues. Germline V gene lookup returns CDR1 MDHEN and CDR2 SYDVKM. The CDR3 loop reads CASSPAGTTETQYF. In DNA, the CDR3 is TGTGCCAGCAGCCCAGCCGGGACAACGGAGACCCAGTACTTC. The full variable domain, completed using reference TRBV28 and TRBJ2-5, is DVKVTQSSRYLVKRTGEKVFLECVQDMDHENMFWYRQDPGLGLRLIYFSYDVKMKEKGDIPEGYSVSREKKERFSLILESASTNQTSMYLCASSPAGTTETQYFGPGTRLLVL.

By its share, this clonotype is medium-sized. The chain uses TRBV29-1 and TRBJ1-3; tentatively, D is TRBD1 (5 bases). CDR3 length equals 14 residues. V gave up 4 bases and J gave up 4 bases, with 14 bases separating them. Germline V CDR1 and CDR2: SQVTM, ANQGSEA. The CDR3: CSVGLGGLGNTIYF. The DNA of the CDR3 is TGCAGCGTTGGGCTTGGGGGACTCGGAAACACCATATATTTT.